This is a list of T cell receptor beta chains from one sample in a study of control samples from healthy donors and cancer patients. Assay used: immunoSEQ multiplex PCR; TCRdb lists only in-frame clones, some missing. This sample has around 200,000 clones, with approximately 92% found just once. The source material was blood. The receptor set was obtained from a young man in good health. Both conserved end residues are part of each CDR3. The D gene is left open where the match is weak. A clone size is listed for some rows: how often the clone was seen (once, few, many), or a class if it is expanded.

V	D	J	size	DNA	CDR3
TRBV20-1	-	TRBJ2-5	-	TGCAGTGCTAAGGGCCAGGAGACCCAGTACTTC	CSAKGQETQYF
TRBV7-8	TRBD1	TRBJ1-1	-	TGTGCCAGCAGCTTAGGGACAGGGATGGGCACTGAAGCTTTCTTT	CASSLGTGMGTEAFF
TRBV10-3	-	TRBJ1-4	-	TGTGCCATCAGGGGCAATTCCGGGGAAAAACTGTTTTTT	CAIRGNSGEKLFF
TRBV7-9	-	TRBJ1-1	-	TGTGCCAGCAGCTTAGGTGCCAACGAAGCTTTCTTT	CASSLGANEAFF
TRBV28	TRBD1	TRBJ2-7	-	TGTGCCAGCAAAAACGACAGGGGGGTCGAGCAGTACTTC	CASKNDRGVEQYF
TRBV18	TRBD2	TRBJ2-3	-	TGTGCCAGCTCACCTTCACAAGCGGGGGAAGGGGATACGCAGTATTTT	CASSPSQAGEGDTQYF
TRBV29-1	-	TRBJ2-7	-	TGCAGCGCGTCAGGGGACCGGGACGAGCAGTACTTC	CSASGDRDEQYF
TRBV7-2	TRBD2	TRBJ2-3	-	TGTGCCAGCAGGTCTCTAGCGGGGAGCACAGATACGCAGTATTTT	CASRSLAGSTDTQYF
TRBV2	-	TRBJ1-1	-	TGTGCCAGCACCACCCGGCCAAGCGTCGCTTTCTTT	CASTTRPSVAFF
TRBV12-3/TRBV12-4	TRBD1	TRBJ1-2	-	TGTGCCACCTATACAGGGGACCATGGCTACACCTTC	CATYTGDHGYTF
TRBV3-1/TRBV3-2	TRBD2	TRBJ2-5	once	TGTGCCAGCAGCCAAGAAAGGGTAGCGGGGGAAGAGACCCAGTACTTC	CASSQERVAGEETQYF
TRBV4-1	-	TRBJ2-7	-	TGCGCCAGCAGCCGCTTAGAGAGCTCCTACGAGCAGTACTTC	CASSRLESSYEQYF
TRBV27	-	TRBJ1-6	-	TGTGCCAGCAGTGTAAGGGAGAATTCACCCCTCCACTTT	CASSVRENSPLHF
TRBV6-5	-	TRBJ1-4	-	TGTGCCAGCAGTCCGGGACACGGGTTAGGGGGACTGTTTTTT	CASSPGHGLGGLFF
TRBV5-6	TRBD1	TRBJ1-6	-	TGTGCCAGCAGCCCCGGGACAGGGGTTCGCGAATTCACCCTCCACTTT	CASSPGTGVREFTLHF
TRBV6-5	TRBD1	TRBJ1-6	-	TGTGCCAGCAGCGTGGACAGGGAGAGTTCACCCCTCCACTTT	CASSVDRESSPLHF
TRBV30	-	TRBJ1-6	-	TGTGCCTGGAGTGGCCAGGGGAATTCACCCCTCCACTTT	CAWSGQGNSPLHF
TRBV9	TRBD2	TRBJ2-5	-	TGTGCCAGCAGCGCCAAGACTAGCGGGGGAATAACGAAGGAGACCCAGTACTTC	CASSAKTSGGITKETQYF
TRBV25-1	-	TRBJ2-7	-	TGTGCCAACCTCCCGGAGTATCTAATCGGCGAGCAGTACTTC	CANLPEYLIGEQYF
TRBV20-1	-	TRBJ2-3	once	TGCAGTGCCAGTCCCCTATTCACAGATACGCAGTATTTT	CSASPLFTDTQYF
TRBV14	-	TRBJ2-7	-	TGTGCCAGCAGCCAGCTTGTAACTGGGAGAGGGACTGAGCGCTACGAGCAGTACTTC	CASSQLVTGRGTERYEQYF
TRBV10-3	-	TRBJ2-1	-	TGTGCCATCAGTGAGTCCAGGGACAATGAGCAGTTCTTC	CAISESRDNEQFF
TRBV3-1/TRBV3-2	-	TRBJ1-5	-	TGTGCCAGCAGCTTCGGAGGTGGAAGCAATCAGCCCCAGCATTTT	CASSFGGGSNQPQHF
TRBV7-8	TRBD1	TRBJ2-7	-	TGTGCCAGCAGCTTAGGGGACAGGACCTACGAGCAGTACTTC	CASSLGDRTYEQYF
TRBV27	-	TRBJ2-1	-	TGTGCCAGCAGATCGGCCGCAGGAGGCTTCAATGAGCAGTTCTTC	CASRSAAGGFNEQFF
TRBV3-1/TRBV3-2	-	TRBJ1-3	-	TGTGCCAGCAGCCAAGACAGGGCTGGAAACACCATATATTTT	CASSQDRAGNTIYF